This T cell receptor beta chain was obtained from a study of shared clonotypes between healthy human individuals. General study findings and limits: Sharing of clonotypes among donors was expected to vary with sequencing depth. Clonotypes shared by all four donors outscored non-shared clonotypes in generation probability.

A word on this clone: The antigen is not known.

Assay used: immunoSEQ multiplex PCR; TCRdb lists only in-frame clones, some missing. The sample contains about 110,000 clones, about 63% of which appear only once. Germline values: CDR1 MNHNY, CDR2 SVGAGI (reference sequence). Trimming stripped 6 bases from V and 2 bases from J, with 15 bases between. This CDR3 has 15 amino acids. Sequencing input: memory CD8+ T cells sorted from blood. Subset of the sample: CD45RO+ cells pooled with CCR7-negative TemRA cells. This TCR was sampled from a woman aged 25 to 39 in good health. V usage is TRBV6-6 and J usage is TRBJ2-3, with D possibly TRBD1 on 6 matching bases. CDR3 coding DNA: TGTGCCAGCAGCAAGCGAGGGGGAGCCACAGATACGCAGTATTTT. It translates to CASSKRGGATDTQYF.